One and the same sample provided the 27 T cell receptor beta chains below, sequenced in a study of blood T cell repertoires in COVID-19. Measured with immunoSEQ multiplex PCR; TCRdb has only the in-frame clones, and not every one. The table lists over 200,000 clones, under 90% of them singletons. Sequenced input: PBMCs or T cells enriched from blood (not recorded which). Every receptor here comes from a man between 18 and 35 years old who had recovered from COVID-19.

This clone was recorded only once. The chain is built from TRBV7-2 and TRBJ2-7; TRBD2 matches 12 bases. The CDR3 consists of 15 residues. J was trimmed by 4 bases and V by 5 bases; bases with no gene match: 6. Germline V CDR1 and CDR2: SGHTA, FQGNSA. The CDR3 sequence: CASSRWTSGKYEQYF. In DNA, the CDR3 is TGTGCCAGCAGCAGATGGACTAGCGGGAAGTACGAGCAGTACTTC.

The chain combines TRBV6-1 with TRBJ1-2; 8 nucleotides align to TRBD1. With V trimmed by 1 base and J by 5 bases, 9 bases remained unmatched. Germline V CDR1 and CDR2: MNHNS, SASEGT. This CDR3 spans 16 amino acids. In DNA, the CDR3 is TGTGCCAGCAGTGAAGTGGGAACAGGGGGTCATTATGGCTACACCTTC. It translates to CASSEVGTGGHYGYTF.

The gene calls are TRBV2 and TRBJ1-3, with D perhaps matching TRBD1 (5 bases). This CDR3 region has 13 residues. Trimming removed 8 bases from V and 1 base from J, with 9 bases in between. The germline V gene has CDR1 SNHLY and CDR2 FYNNEI. CDR3: CASVQDSGNTIYF. Here the CDR3 DNA reads TGTGCCAGCGTACAGGATTCTGGAAACACCATATATTTT.

This clone was seen a single time. This chain joins TRBV4-1 and TRBJ1-2; 8 bases are a match to TRBD1. This CDR3 is built from 19 residues. CDR1 MGHRA and CDR2 YSYEKL come from the germline V gene. J gave up 0 bases and V 1 base, and 13 bases lay outside the gene matches. CDR3 DNA: TGCGCCAGCAGCCAAGTCATTCTAGGGGACAGGACCACTAACTATGGCTACACCTTC. This translates into CASSQVILGDRTTNYGYTF.

The chain joins TRBV27 to TRBJ2-1, with TRBD2 identical over 8 bases. Germline V gene sequence: CDR1 MNHEY, CDR2 SMNVEV (reference sequence). With 8 bases clipped from V and 7 bases from J, the junction kept 16 bases outside the gene matches. CDR3 length equals 16 residues. CDR3 amino acids: CASFFSPDGRGNEQFF. Written as DNA, the CDR3 is TGTGCCAGCTTCTTCTCCCCTGACGGGAGGGGGAATGAGCAGTTCTTC.

The chain joins TRBV9 to TRBJ2-3; TRBD1 agrees at 7 bases. V was pared by 0 bases and J by 4 bases, with 5 bases of the junction left unmatched. Germline CDR1 reads SGDLS; CDR2 reads YYNGEE. CDR3 length equals 15 residues. The CDR3 reads CASSVEGARADTQYF. CDR3 sequence (DNA): TGTGCCAGCAGCGTAGAGGGGGCTAGGGCAGATACGCAGTATTTT.

To note about this clone: At the DNA level, this CDR3 is encoded by other sequences in the same sample as well. The chain links TRBV2 to TRBJ1-6; TRBD1 matches 10 bases. Per the germline V gene, CDR1 is SNHLY and CDR2 is FYNNEI. V was clipped by 6 bases and J by 9 bases; unmatched bases: 8. This CDR3 contains 15 residues. The CDR3, as DNA: TGTGCCAGCAGGGGGGGGACAGGGGAGAGTTCACCCCTCCACTTT. Encoded protein: CASRGGTGESSPLHF.

V and J are TRBV30 and TRBJ1-4, with 8 positions matching TRBD1. V shed 1 base and J 5 bases; nucleotides not matched to a gene: 6. This CDR3 spans 15 amino acids. Germline V gene lookup returns CDR1 GTSNPN and CDR2 SVGIG (reference sequence). CDR3 coding DNA: TGTGCCTGGAGTGCCCAACAGGGGGGCAATGAAAAACTGTTTTTT. Its protein product is CAWSAQQGGNEKLFF.

This clone has just one count. The rearrangement joins TRBV24-1 to TRBJ2-3, with TRBD2 identical over 12 bases. V was clipped by 0 bases and J by 3 bases; unmatched bases: 18. This CDR3 has 22 amino acids. Germline CDR1 and CDR2: KGHDR and SFDVKD. The CDR3 nucleotides are TGTGCCACCAGTGATTTGACCCCCGGACTAGCGGGAAGGGGGGGTTGGACAGATACGCAGTATTTT. Translated: CATSDLTPGLAGRGGWTDTQYF.

The V and J genes are TRBV5-1 and TRBJ2-7; a weak D match, TRBD2 (6 bases). The CDR3 consists of 16 residues. Germline V gene lookup returns CDR1 SGHRS and CDR2 YFSETQ. Trimming took 3 bases from V and 3 from J, leaving 19 bases between them. CDR3 amino acids: CASSWTARDGGYEQYF. The CDR3 nucleotides read TGCGCCAGCAGCTGGACTGCCCGGGACGGGGGCTACGAGCAGTACTTC.

The V gene is TRBV5-4, the J gene TRBJ2-2; TRBD2 matches 8 bases. From germline, CDR1 is SGHNT and CDR2 YYREEE (reference sequence). The CDR3 spans 16 residues. The V and J ends lost 0 bases and 5 bases, in that order; junction bases with no gene match: 6. DNA for the CDR3: TGTGCCAGCAGCTTGGCCGGGGGGGCTCGAACCGGGGAGCTGTTTTTT. Amino acids: CASSLAGGARTGELFF. The full variable domain, rest sourced from reference TRBV5-4 and TRBJ2-2, is ETGVTQSPTHLIKTRGQQVTLRCSSQSGHNTVSWYQQALGQGPQFIFQYYREEENGRGNFPPRFSGLQFPNYSSELNVNALELDDSALYLCASSLAGGARTGELFFGEGSRLTVL.

The chain carries TRBV5-1 and TRBJ2-5, with D unresolved. The CDR3 length is 15 residues. Germline V CDR1 and CDR2: SGHRS, YFSETQ. Trimming cost V 4 bases and J 5 bases, with 18 bases left between them. The CDR3 DNA reads as TGCGCCAGCAGCAGAGGAAACAACCGTGGGGAGACCCAGTACTTC. Its translation is CASSRGNNRGETQYF.

The rearrangement links TRBV6-1 to TRBJ1-1; possible D gene TRBD1, 5 bases. The CDR3 is 13 amino acids. The germline V gene encodes CDR1 MNHNS and CDR2 SASEGT. V was trimmed by 0 bases and J by 4 bases, leaving 6 bases between them. The CDR3 DNA follows: TGTGCCAGCAGTGAAGCCGGGGGCACTGAAGCTTTCTTT. Protein: CASSEAGGTEAFF.

The chain recombines TRBV12-5 with TRBJ1-5, with D uncertain. Trimming removed 5 bases from V and 6 bases from J, with 8 bases in between. Germline CDR1 and CDR2: LGHNT and FRNRAP. The CDR3 loop spans 12 amino acids. The CDR3 protein is CASGLAGQPQHF. The CDR3 DNA reads TGTGCTAGTGGTCTGGCGGGTCAGCCCCAGCATTTT.

Of note for this clone: Sequence at one end of the junction differs from germline and may be a read error. This chain links TRBV11-2 with TRBJ2-1; D is possibly TRBD2 (5 bases). Germline V gene sequence: CDR1 SGHAT, CDR2 FQNNGV. The CDR3 spans 16 residues. This CDR3 is CASSLDLTTDYDEQFF. The CDR3 nucleotides read TGTGCCAGCAGCTTAGATCTGACTACTGACTACGATGAGCAGTTCTTC.

This clone occurred a few times. The J gene is TRBJ2-2, the V gene TRBV4-2, with 9 bases lining up with TRBD2. The CDR3 is 15 residues long. Germline-derived CDR1 and CDR2 are LGHNA and YNFKEQ. V lost 0 bases and J lost 6; bases outside the gene matches: 2. CDR3 region: CASSQDAGGPGELFF. DNA of the CDR3: TGTGCCAGCAGCCAAGATGCGGGAGGGCCCGGGGAGCTGTTTTTT.

The J gene is TRBJ1-5, the V gene TRBV2; D uncertain. This CDR3 is 15 amino acids long. Trimming stripped 6 bases from V and 1 base from J, with 13 bases between. The germline V gene encodes CDR1 SNHLY and CDR2 FYNNEI. Here the CDR3 reads CASSPSPGSNQPQHF. The CDR3 coding sequence is TGTGCCAGCAGCCCCTCTCCCGGGAGCAATCAGCCCCAGCATTTT.

The chain links TRBV18 to TRBJ1-5, with D possibly matching TRBD1 (6 bases). This CDR3 comprises 15 residues. Per germline, CDR1 KGHSH and CDR2 LQKENI. Trimming cost V 1 base and J 3 bases, with 10 bases left between them. The CDR3 DNA reads TGTGCCAGCTCACCACAGGGGGTACTCAATCAGCCCCAGCATTTT. Translation gives CASSPQGVLNQPQHF.

The J gene is TRBJ1-6, the V gene TRBV10-3; TRBD1 matches at 9 bases. Germline V lookup: CDR1 ENHRY, CDR2 SYGVKD. V dropped 8 bases and J dropped 11; count of bases not matched to a gene: 10. The CDR3 is 14 amino acids. The CDR3 region is CAISDRGSGAPLHF. The CDR3, as DNA: TGTGCCATCTCCGACAGGGGGTCCGGCGCACCCCTCCACTTT.

V gene TRBV7-9 combines with J gene TRBJ1-3; the D gene is possibly TRBD1 (6 bases). Germline CDR1 is SEHNR and CDR2 is FQNEAQ (reference sequence). The CDR3 covers 15 residues. The V gene lost 5 bases and the J gene lost 0 bases, with 11 bases spanning the gap. This chain's CDR3 is CASSRTGYSGNTIYF. The CDR3 DNA reads TGTGCCAGCAGCCGCACAGGGTACTCTGGAAACACCATATATTTT.

This sequence joins TRBV6-5 and TRBJ2-7; D possibly corresponds to TRBD1 (8 bases). Germline V lookup: CDR1 MNHEY, CDR2 SVGAGI. The CDR3 runs 14 residues. V was pared by 7 bases and J by 2 bases, with 15 bases between. The CDR3 loop is CASKNRGGPYEQYF. CDR3 coding DNA: TGTGCCAGCAAAAACAGGGGGGGACCCTACGAGCAGTACTTC.

The rearrangement uses TRBV5-4 and TRBJ2-7, with D tentatively TRBD2 (5 bases). Looked up from germline, CDR1 is SGHNT and CDR2 is YYREEE (reference sequence). Trimming cost V 2 bases and J 0 bases, with 12 bases left between them. The length of the CDR3 is 15 residues. This CDR3 is CASSFFAGISYEQYF. In DNA form, the CDR3 reads TGTGCCAGCAGCTTCTTCGCGGGTATCTCCTACGAGCAGTACTTC.

The chain uses TRBV3-1 (or the pseudogene TRBV3-2) and TRBJ1-3, with 7 bases matching TRBD1. Germline loops: CDR1 LGHDT, CDR2 YNNKEL (reference sequence). With V trimmed by 4 bases and J by 1 base, 4 bases remained unmatched. The CDR3 totals 15 residues. The CDR3 nucleotides read TGTGCCAGCAGCCCTGAGGGGGCTTCTGGAAACACCATATATTTT. Translation: CASSPEGASGNTIYF.

The chain employs TRBV5-1 and TRBJ1-4; TRBD1 agrees at 8 bases. V lost 4 bases to trimming and J lost 2 bases; unmatched junction nucleotides: 7. In germline, CDR1 is SGHRS, CDR2 YFSETQ. This CDR3 contains 16 residues. The CDR3 protein is CASSPGTGGTNEKLFF. The DNA of the CDR3 is TGCGCCAGCAGCCCCGGGACAGGAGGGACTAATGAAAAACTGTTTTTT.

The V gene is TRBV5-1, the J gene TRBJ2-5; 7 bases agree with TRBD2. J lost 3 bases, V lost 7 bases, and 12 bases had no gene match. CDR3 length equals 15 residues. Germline CDR1 SGHRS, CDR2 YFSETQ. Written as DNA, the CDR3 is TGCGCCAGCTCCCCCGTGGGAGGGGATGAAGAGACCCAGTACTTC. It specifies CASSPVGGDEETQYF.

The chain combines TRBV28 with TRBJ2-4; TRBD2 aligns across 12 bases. This CDR3 spans 18 amino acids. V lost 6 bases, J lost 5 bases, and 14 bases stayed unmatched. Per germline, CDR1 MDHEN and CDR2 SYDVKM. The CDR3 spells CASSIRLAGVGSENIQYF. The CDR3 region has the DNA TGTGCCAGCAGCATCCGACTAGCGGGAGTGGGTAGCGAAAACATTCAGTACTTC.

This chain joins TRBV19 and TRBJ2-7, with D tentatively TRBD1 (7 bases). CDR1 LNHDA and CDR2 SQIVND come from the germline V gene (reference sequence). CDR3 length: 15 residues. Trimming shortened V by 6 bases and J by 7 bases, and 22 bases separated the two germline ends. The CDR3 DNA sequence: TGTGCCAGTAGAGCCAGGGGGGCAGGGCCGGGGGAGCAGTACTTC. Residues: CASRARGAGPGEQYF.